This T cell receptor beta chain is from a study of T cells after yellow fever vaccination. In regard to this clonotype: Its antigen is unknown.

Germline V CDR1 and CDR2: SGHTA, FQGNSA. V shed 1 base, J shed 0 bases, and the junction held 7 bases outside the gene matches. The CDR3 sequence is 18 residues long. One entry per CDR3 protein results from TCRdb running MiXCR on the 5' RACE reads. This sample has about 430,000 distinct CDR3 sequences; around 20% occur once, and the top ten carry 15% to 20%. The study, taken as a whole, reports: Contaminants from the bulk population, in the form of abundant clonotypes, could be found in FACS-sorted repertoires. The booster response re-showed most primary clones: approximately 97% CD4, more than 80% CD8.

The source material was PBMCs, sampled before the yellow fever booster vaccination. This chain links TRBV7-2 with TRBJ2-5, with 11 bases that match TRBD2. The receptor was isolated from a man aged 18 to 29 who received the YFV17D yellow fever vaccine. CDR3 in amino acids: CASSLGLLAGAYQETQYF. DNA for the CDR3: TGTGCCAGCAGCTTAGGCTTACTAGCGGGGGCGTACCAAGAGACCCAGTACTTC. The whole variable domain, remainder taken from reference TRBV7-2 and TRBJ2-5, is GAGVSQSPSNKVTEKGKDVELRCDPISGHTALYWYRQSLGQGLEFLIYFQGNSAPDKSGLPSDRFSAERTGGSVSTLTIQRTQQEDSAVYLCASSLGLLAGAYQETQYFGPGTRLLVL.